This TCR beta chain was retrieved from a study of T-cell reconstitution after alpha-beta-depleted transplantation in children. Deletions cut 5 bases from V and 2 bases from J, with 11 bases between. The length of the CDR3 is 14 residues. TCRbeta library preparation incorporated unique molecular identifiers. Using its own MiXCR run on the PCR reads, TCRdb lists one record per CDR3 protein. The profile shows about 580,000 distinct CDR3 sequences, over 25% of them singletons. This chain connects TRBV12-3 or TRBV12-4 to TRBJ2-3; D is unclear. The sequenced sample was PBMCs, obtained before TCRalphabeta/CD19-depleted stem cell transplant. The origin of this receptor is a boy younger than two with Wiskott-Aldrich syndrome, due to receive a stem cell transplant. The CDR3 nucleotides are TGTGCCAGCAGTATAAGAAGACTCACAGATACGCAGTATTTT. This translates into CASSIRRLTDTQYF.